These 8 T cell receptor beta chains came from one sample sequenced in a study of T cell repertoires in cytomegalovirus infection. TCRdb itself ran the reads through MiXCR, one entry per CDR3 protein. The data hold 150,000 to 200,000 distinct CDR3 sequences, with over 25% observed a single time. What was sequenced was PBMCs. The receptors come from a human donor in good health (CMV status not recorded). Some clones in this sample may be carry-over from other donors' samples.

The chain carries TRBV20-1 and TRBJ1-2; D gene unclear. With 0 bases removed from V and 4 bases from J, the gap between germline ends came to 9 bases. The CDR3 spans 13 residues. Per germline, CDR1 DFQATT and CDR2 SNEGSKA (reference sequence). CDR3 nucleotides: TGCAGTGCTAGAGATTCAAGGACCTATGGCTACACCTTC. Amino acids: CSARDSRTYGYTF.

Regarding this clonotype: No conserved phenylalanine or tryptophan is present at the end of the CDR3, so a read error is the likely explanation. The chain has TRBV9 and TRBJ1-5, with D hard to call. The CDR3 consists of 13 residues. The germline V and J ends were trimmed by 3 bases and 4 bases, with 8 bases remaining between them. Germline V gives CDR1 SGDLS, CDR2 YYNGEE. This CDR3 reads CASSEGRNQPQHS. The CDR3 DNA sequence: TGTGCCAGCAGCGAAGGGAGGAATCAGCCCCAGCATTCT.

This clonotype appeared a few times. The V and J genes are TRBV7-6 and TRBJ1-5, with 8 bases matching TRBD1. Germline values: CDR1 SGHVS, CDR2 FNYEAQ. The CDR3 is 17 residues long. The V gene end was trimmed by 3 bases and the J gene end by 2 bases; junction bases not matched to a gene: 9. This chain's CDR3 is CASSFGRPGQGNQPQHF. CDR3 nucleotide sequence: TGTGCCAGCAGCTTCGGAAGACCGGGACAGGGCAATCAGCCCCAGCATTTT. Filled out from reference TRBV7-6 and TRBJ1-5, the complete variable domain reads GAGVSQSPRYKVTKRGQDVALRCDPISGHVSLYWYRQALGQGPEFLTYFNYEAQQDKSGLPNDRFSAERPEGSISTLTIQRTEQRDSAMYRCASSFGRPGQGNQPQHFGDGTRLSIL.

This CDR3 is CASSLDRHTEAFF. CDR3 DNA: TGTGCCAGCAGCCTAGACAGGCACACTGAAGCTTTCTTT. V and J are TRBV11-1 and TRBJ1-1, with D maybe TRBD1 (6 bases). In germline, CDR1 is SGHAT, CDR2 FQDESV (reference sequence). The CDR3 is 13 residues long. V lost 5 bases and J 3 bases, leaving 10 bases between the germline ends. Full variable domain (missing parts from reference TRBV11-1 and TRBJ1-1): EAEVAQSPRYKITEKSQAVAFWCDPISGHATLYWYRQILGQGPELLVQFQDESVVDDSQLPKDRFSAERLKGVDSTLKIQPAELGDSAMYLCASSLDRHTEAFFGQGTRLTVV.

This chain's CDR3 is CAWSRDRDSYEQYF. The DNA of the CDR3 is TGTGCCTGGAGTAGGGACAGGGACTCCTACGAGCAGTACTTC. The chain couples TRBV30 to TRBJ2-7, with 9 bases fitting TRBD1. The V segment lost 2 bases and the J segment 0 bases; nucleotides outside the gene matches: 2. The CDR3 has 14 residues. The V gene's germline CDR1 is GTSNPN and CDR2 SVGIG (reference sequence). Variable domain in full (rest from reference TRBV30 and TRBJ2-7): SQTIHQWPATLVQPVGSPLSLECTVEGTSNPNLYWYRQAAGRGLQLLFYSVGIGQISSEVPQNLSASRPQDRQFILSSKKLLLSDSGFYLCAWSRDRDSYEQYFGPGTRLTVT.

A few counts support this clonotype. The chain joins TRBV7-9 to TRBJ2-2; D remains unclear. This CDR3 contains 12 residues. V gave up 5 bases and J gave up 7 bases, with 8 bases separating them. Germline lookup yields CDR1 SEHNR and CDR2 FQNEAQ (reference sequence). The CDR3 loop is CASSPLGGELFF. The DNA for the CDR3 is TGTGCCAGCAGCCCGCTGGGCGGGGAGCTGTTTTTT.

The chain links TRBV15 to TRBJ2-5, with 10 bases that match TRBD2. Germline trimming cut 0 bases from V and 6 bases from J; bases unmatched to any gene: 4. This CDR3 is built from 15 residues. Germline loops: CDR1 LNHNV, CDR2 YYDKDF (reference sequence). Here the CDR3 reads CATSREASGGKTQYF. In DNA, the CDR3 is TGTGCCACCAGCAGAGAGGCTAGCGGGGGAAAGACCCAGTACTTC.

A remark on this clonotype: No conserved phenylalanine or tryptophan ends this CDR3, so it is likely a read error. The CDR3 spells CASRVGGGASNEQFI. As DNA, the CDR3 is TGTGCCAGTAGGGTAGGGGGGGGGGCCAGTAATGAGCAGTTCATC. V usage is TRBV5-5 and J usage is TRBJ2-1, with D possibly being TRBD2 (7 bases). The germline V gene encodes CDR1 SGHKS and CDR2 YYEKEE (reference sequence). This CDR3 comprises 15 residues. V lost 8 bases and J lost 7, with 22 bases in between.